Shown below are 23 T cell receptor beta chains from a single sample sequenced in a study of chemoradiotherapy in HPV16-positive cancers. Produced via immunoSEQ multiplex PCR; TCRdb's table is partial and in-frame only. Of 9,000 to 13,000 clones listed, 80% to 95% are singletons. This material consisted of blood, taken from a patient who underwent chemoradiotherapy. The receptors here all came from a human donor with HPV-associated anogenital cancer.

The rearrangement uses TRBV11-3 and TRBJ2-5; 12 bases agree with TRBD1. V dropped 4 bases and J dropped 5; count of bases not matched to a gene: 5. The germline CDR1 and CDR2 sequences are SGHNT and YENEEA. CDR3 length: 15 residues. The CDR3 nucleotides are TGTGCCAGCAGCTCGTCGGGACAGGGGGCCGAGACCCAGTACTTC. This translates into CASSSSGQGAETQYF.

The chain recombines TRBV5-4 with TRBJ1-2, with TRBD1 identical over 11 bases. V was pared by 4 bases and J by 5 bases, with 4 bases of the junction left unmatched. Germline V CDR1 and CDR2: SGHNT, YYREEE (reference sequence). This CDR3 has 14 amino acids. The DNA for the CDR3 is TGTGCCAGCAGCGTGGGACAGGGGGTGTATGGCTACACCTTC. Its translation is CASSVGQGVYGYTF.

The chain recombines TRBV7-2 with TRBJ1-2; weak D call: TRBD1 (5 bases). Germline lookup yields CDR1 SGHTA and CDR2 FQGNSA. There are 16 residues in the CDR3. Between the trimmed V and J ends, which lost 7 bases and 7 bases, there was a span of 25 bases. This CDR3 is CASTPGQSRAGAGYTF. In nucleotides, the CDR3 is TGTGCCAGCACCCCGGGTCAGAGCAGGGCAGGTGCTGGCTACACCTTC.

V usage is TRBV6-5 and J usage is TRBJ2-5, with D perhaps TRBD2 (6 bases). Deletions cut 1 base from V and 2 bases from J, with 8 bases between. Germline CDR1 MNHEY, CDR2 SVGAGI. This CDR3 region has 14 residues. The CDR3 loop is CASSYYGGQETQYF. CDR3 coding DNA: TGTGCCAGCAGTTACTACGGGGGACAAGAGACCCAGTACTTC.

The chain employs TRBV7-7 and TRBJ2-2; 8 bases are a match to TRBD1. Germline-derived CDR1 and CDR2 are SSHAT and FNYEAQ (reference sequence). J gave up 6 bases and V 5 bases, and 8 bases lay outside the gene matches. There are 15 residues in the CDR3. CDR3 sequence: CASSTTGGAAGELFF. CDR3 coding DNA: TGTGCCAGCAGCACCACAGGGGGAGCGGCCGGGGAGCTGTTTTTT.

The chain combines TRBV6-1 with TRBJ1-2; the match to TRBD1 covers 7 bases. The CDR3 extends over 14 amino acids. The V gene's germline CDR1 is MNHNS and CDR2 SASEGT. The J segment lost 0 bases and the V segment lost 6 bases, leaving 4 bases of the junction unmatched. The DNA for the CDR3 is TGTGCCAGCAGGAACAGGGGTACTAACTATGGCTACACCTTC. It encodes CASRNRGTNYGYTF.

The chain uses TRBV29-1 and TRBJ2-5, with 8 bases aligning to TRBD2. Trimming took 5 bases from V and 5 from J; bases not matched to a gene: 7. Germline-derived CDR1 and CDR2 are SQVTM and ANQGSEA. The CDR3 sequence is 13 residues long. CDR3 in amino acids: CSVWTSPSETQYF. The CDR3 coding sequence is TGCAGCGTTTGGACTAGCCCGAGTGAGACCCAGTACTTC.

CDR3 in DNA: TGTGCCAGCAGCCCCGGACACTTTCTGTATGGCTACACCTTC. Amino acids: CASSPGHFLYGYTF. The V call is TRBV5-4, the J call TRBJ1-2; the D gene is possibly TRBD1 (5 bases). CDR1 and CDR2 (germline): SGHNT, YYREEE (reference sequence). This CDR3 has 14 amino acids. Between the trimmed V and J ends, which lost 4 bases and 5 bases, there was a span of 15 bases.

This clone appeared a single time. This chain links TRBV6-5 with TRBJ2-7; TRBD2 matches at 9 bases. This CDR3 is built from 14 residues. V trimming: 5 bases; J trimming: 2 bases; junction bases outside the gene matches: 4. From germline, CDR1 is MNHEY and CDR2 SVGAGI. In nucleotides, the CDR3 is TGTGCCAGCAGTATACTAGCGGGCACCTACGAGCAGTACTTC. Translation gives CASSILAGTYEQYF.

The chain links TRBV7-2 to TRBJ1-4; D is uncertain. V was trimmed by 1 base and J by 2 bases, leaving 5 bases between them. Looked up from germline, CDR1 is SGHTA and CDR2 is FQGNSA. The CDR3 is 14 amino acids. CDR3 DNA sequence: TGTGCCAGCAGCTTAGGTCCTACTAATGAAAAACTGTTTTTT. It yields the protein CASSLGPTNEKLFF.

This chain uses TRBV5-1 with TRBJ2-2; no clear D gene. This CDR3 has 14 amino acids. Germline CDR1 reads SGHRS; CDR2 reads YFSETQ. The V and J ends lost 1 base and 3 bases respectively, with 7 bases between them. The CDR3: CASSLWVYTGELFF. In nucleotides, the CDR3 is TGCGCCAGCAGCTTGTGGGTCTACACCGGGGAGCTGTTTTTT.

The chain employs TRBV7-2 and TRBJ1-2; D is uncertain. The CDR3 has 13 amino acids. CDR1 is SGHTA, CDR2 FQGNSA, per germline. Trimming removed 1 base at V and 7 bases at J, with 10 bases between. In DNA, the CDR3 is TGTGCCAGCAGCTTAGATGCCAGAGGTGGCTACACCTTC. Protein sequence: CASSLDARGGYTF. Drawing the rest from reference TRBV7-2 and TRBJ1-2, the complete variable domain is GAGVSQSPSNKVTEKGKDVELRCDPISGHTALYWYRQSLGQGLEFLIYFQGNSAPDKSGLPSDRFSAERTGGSVSTLTIQRTQQEDSAVYLCASSLDARGGYTFGSGTRLTVV.

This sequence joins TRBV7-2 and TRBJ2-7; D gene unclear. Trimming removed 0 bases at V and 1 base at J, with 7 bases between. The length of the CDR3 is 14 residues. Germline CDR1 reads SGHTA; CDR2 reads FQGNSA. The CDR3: CASSLARRSYEQYF. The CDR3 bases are TGTGCCAGCAGCTTAGCGCGACGGTCCTACGAGCAGTACTTC.

As DNA, the CDR3 is TGTGCCAGCAGCTTGTCGGTCGGGGGGAGTAAGACTGAAGCTTTCTTT. Protein product: CASSLSVGGSKTEAFF. The chain uses TRBV5-5 and TRBJ1-1, with D perhaps TRBD1 (5 bases). The CDR3 is made up of 16 amino acids. The ends were cut back, 1 base at V and 5 bases at J, with 18 bases in the middle. Germline CDR1 is SGHKS and CDR2 is YYEKEE (reference sequence). The full variable domain, with the rest looked up from reference TRBV5-5 and TRBJ1-1, is DAGVTQSPTHLIKTRGQQVTLRCSPISGHKSVSWYQQVLGQGPQFIFQYYEKEERGRGNFPDRFSARQFPNYSSELNVNALLLGDSALYLCASSLSVGGSKTEAFFGQGTRLTVV.

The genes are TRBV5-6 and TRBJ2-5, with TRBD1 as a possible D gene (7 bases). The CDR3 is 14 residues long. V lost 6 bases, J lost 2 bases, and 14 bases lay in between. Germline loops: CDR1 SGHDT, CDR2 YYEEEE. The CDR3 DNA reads TGTGCCAGCAACCCTCAGGGGGGTCAAGAGACCCAGTACTTC. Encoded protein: CASNPQGGQETQYF.

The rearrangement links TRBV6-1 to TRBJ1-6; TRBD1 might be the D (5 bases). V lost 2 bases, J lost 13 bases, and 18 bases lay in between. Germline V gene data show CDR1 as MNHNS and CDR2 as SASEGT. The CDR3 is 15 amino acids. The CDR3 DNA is TGTGCCAGCAGTGAACAGGGCAGATCAGTGATTCCCCTCCACTTT. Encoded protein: CASSEQGRSVIPLHF.

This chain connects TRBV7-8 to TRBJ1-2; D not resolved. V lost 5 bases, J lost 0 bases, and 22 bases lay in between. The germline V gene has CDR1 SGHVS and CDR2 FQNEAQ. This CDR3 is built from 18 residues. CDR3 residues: CASSATRRGRIANYGYTF. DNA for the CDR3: TGTGCCAGCAGCGCCACACGGCGAGGGAGGATAGCTAACTATGGCTACACCTTC. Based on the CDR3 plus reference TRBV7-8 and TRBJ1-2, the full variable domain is GAGVSQSPRYKVAKRGQDVALRCDPISGHVSLFWYQQALGQGPEFLTYFQNEAQLDKSGLPSDRFFAERPEGSVSTLKIQRTQQEDSAVYLCASSATRRGRIANYGYTFGSGTRLTVV.

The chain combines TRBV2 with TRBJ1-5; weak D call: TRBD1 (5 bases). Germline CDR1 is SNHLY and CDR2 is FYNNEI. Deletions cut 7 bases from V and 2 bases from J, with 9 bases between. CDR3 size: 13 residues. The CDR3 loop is CASNMGGNQPQHF. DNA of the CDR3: TGTGCCAGCAACATGGGGGGCAATCAGCCCCAGCATTTT.

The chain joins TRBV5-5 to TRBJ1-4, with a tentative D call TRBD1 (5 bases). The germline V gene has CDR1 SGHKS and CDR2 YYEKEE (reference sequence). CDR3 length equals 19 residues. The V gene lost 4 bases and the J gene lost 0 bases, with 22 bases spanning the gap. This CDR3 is CASSGTLGGRVSTNEKLFF. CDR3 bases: TGTGCCAGCAGCGGAACCCTCGGGGGTCGCGTGTCAACTAATGAAAAACTGTTTTTT. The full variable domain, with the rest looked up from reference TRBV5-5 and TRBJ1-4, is DAGVTQSPTHLIKTRGQQVTLRCSPISGHKSVSWYQQVLGQGPQFIFQYYEKEERGRGNFPDRFSARQFPNYSSELNVNALLLGDSALYLCASSGTLGGRVSTNEKLFFGSGTQLSVL.

The CDR3 loop reads CASSATTGTVNSPLHF. Here the CDR3 DNA reads TGTGCCAGCTCAGCCACTACAGGGACGGTCAATTCACCCCTCCACTTT. The rearrangement joins TRBV18 to TRBJ1-6; D is possibly TRBD1 (6 bases). In germline, CDR1 is KGHSH, CDR2 LQKENI. The CDR3 length is 16 residues. Deletions cut 5 bases from V and 7 bases from J, with 18 bases between.

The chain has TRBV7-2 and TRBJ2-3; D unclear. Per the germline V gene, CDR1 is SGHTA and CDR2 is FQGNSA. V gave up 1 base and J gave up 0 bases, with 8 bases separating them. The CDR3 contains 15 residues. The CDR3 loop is CASSLDYLSTDTQYF. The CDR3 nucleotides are TGTGCCAGCAGCTTAGACTATCTTAGCACAGATACGCAGTATTTT.

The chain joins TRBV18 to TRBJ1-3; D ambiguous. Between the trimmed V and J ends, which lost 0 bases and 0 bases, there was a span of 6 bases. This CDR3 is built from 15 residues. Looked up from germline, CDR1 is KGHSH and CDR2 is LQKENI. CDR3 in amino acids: CASSPPPVSGNTIYF. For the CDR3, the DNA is TGTGCCAGCTCACCACCCCCAGTCTCTGGAAACACCATATATTTT.

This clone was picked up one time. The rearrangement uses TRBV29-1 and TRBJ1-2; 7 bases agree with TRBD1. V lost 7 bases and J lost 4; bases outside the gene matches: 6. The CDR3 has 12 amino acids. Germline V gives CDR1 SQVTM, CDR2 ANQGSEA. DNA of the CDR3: TGCAGCGCTTACCAGGGGGGCTATGGCTACACCTTC. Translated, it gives CSAYQGGYGYTF.